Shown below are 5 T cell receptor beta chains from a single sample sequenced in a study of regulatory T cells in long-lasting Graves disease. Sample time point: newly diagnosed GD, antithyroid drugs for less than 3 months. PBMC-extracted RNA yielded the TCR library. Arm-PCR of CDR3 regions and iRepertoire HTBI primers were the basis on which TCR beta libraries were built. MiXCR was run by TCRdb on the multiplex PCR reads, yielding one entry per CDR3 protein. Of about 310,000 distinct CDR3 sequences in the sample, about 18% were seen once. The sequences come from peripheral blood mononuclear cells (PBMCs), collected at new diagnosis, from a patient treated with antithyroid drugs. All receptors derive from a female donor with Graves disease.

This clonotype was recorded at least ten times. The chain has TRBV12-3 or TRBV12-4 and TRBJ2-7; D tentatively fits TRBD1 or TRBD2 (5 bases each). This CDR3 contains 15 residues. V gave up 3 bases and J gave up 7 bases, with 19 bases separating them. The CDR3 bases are TGTGCCAGCAGTTTTTTTGGGGGTAGAACGGGGGAGCAGTACTTC. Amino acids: CASSFFGGRTGEQYF.

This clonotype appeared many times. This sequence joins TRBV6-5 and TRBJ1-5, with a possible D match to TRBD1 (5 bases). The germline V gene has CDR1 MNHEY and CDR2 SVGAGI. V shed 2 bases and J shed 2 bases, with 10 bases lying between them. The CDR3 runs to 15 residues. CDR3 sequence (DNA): TGTGCCAGCAGTTACCGGGGGGGGGGCAATCAGCCCCAGCATTTT. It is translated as CASSYRGGGNQPQHF.

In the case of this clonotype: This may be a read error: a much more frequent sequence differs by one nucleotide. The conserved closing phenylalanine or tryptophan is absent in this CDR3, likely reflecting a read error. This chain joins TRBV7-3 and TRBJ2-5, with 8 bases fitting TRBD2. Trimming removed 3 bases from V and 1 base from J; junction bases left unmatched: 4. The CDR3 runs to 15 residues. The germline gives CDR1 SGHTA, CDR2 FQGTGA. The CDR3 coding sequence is TGTGCCAGCAGCTTTTCAGCGGGAGTCCAAGAGACCCAGTACCTC. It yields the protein CASSFSAGVQETQYL.

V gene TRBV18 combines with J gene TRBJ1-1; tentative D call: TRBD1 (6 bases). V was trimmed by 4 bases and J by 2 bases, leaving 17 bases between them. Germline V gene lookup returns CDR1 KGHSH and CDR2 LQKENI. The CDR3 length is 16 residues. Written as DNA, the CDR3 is TGTGCCAGCTCACAGACAGGCTCGGGGGGAAACACTGAAGCTTTCTTT. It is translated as CASSQTGSGGNTEAFF.

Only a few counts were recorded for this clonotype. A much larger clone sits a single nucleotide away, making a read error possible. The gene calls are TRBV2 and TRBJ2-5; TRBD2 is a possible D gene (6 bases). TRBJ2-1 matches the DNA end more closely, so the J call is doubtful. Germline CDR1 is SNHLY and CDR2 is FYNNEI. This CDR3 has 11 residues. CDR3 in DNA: TGTGCCAGCAGACGGGACTCCCGGCAGTTCTTC. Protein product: CASRRDSRQFF.